The 25 T cell receptor beta chains listed next were all sequenced from one sample in a study of patients and donors after allogeneic stem cell transplantation. One entry per CDR3 protein results from TCRdb running MiXCR on the RT-PCR reads. The top ten clones hold around a quarter of a sample with about 76,000 distinct CDR3 sequences, about 30% of them seen once. Sequencing used blood, either unsorted or a sorted T cell fraction (not recorded which). The receptors originated from a human donor who was either an allogeneic HSCT recipient or a stem cell or donor lymphocyte infusion donor (not recorded which). It is not recorded whose cells these are; they may come from a transplant donor.

This clonotype was seen once. The chain carries TRBV7-2 and TRBJ2-1; 7 nucleotides line up with TRBD2. Germline V gene data show CDR1 as SGHTA and CDR2 as FQGNSA. The CDR3 sequence is 16 residues long. After removal of 2 bases from V and 9 bases from J, the junction contained 13 bases not matched to a gene. The CDR3 DNA follows: TGTGCCAGCAGCTTAAATATCTGGCTAGCGGTTGCTGAGCAGTTCTTC. Residues: CASSLNIWLAVAEQFF.

The rearrangement links TRBV3-1 to TRBJ1-1; D may be TRBD1 (5 bases). V gave up 0 bases and J gave up 3 bases, with 11 bases separating them. Germline V gives CDR1 LGHDT, CDR2 YNNKEL (reference sequence). CDR3 length: 15 amino acids. This chain's CDR3 is CASSQDHQGDTEAFF. The CDR3 coding sequence is TGTGCCAGCAGCCAAGATCACCAGGGAGACACTGAAGCTTTCTTT. Supplemented by reference TRBV3-1 and TRBJ1-1, the full variable domain reads DTAVSQTPKYLVTQMGNDKSIKCEQNLGHDTMYWYKQDSKKFLKIMFSYNNKELIINETVPNRFSPKSPDKAHLNLHINSLELGDSAVYFCASSQDHQGDTEAFFGQGTRLTVV.

The chain is built from TRBV12-3 or TRBV12-4 and TRBJ1-5; 11 bases agree with TRBD1. This CDR3 comprises 19 residues. With V trimmed by 2 bases and J by 0 bases, 9 bases remained unmatched. The CDR3 sequence is CASSLRPGQGGYSNQPQHF. The DNA of the CDR3 is TGTGCCAGCAGTTTAAGGCCGGGACAGGGGGGTTATAGCAATCAGCCCCAGCATTTT.

This clonotype appeared a few times. The chain combines TRBV29-1 with TRBJ2-4; TRBD1 aligns across 7 bases. Germline V gene lookup returns CDR1 SQVTM and CDR2 ANQGSEA. This CDR3 spans 13 amino acids. With 7 bases clipped from V and 5 bases from J, the junction kept 8 bases outside the gene matches. The CDR3 loop is CSASTGNENIQYF. The DNA for the CDR3 is TGCAGCGCCTCGACAGGGAACGAAAACATTCAGTACTTC.

This clonotype was observed a handful of times. V gene TRBV6-1 combines with J gene TRBJ1-3; possibly TRBD1 for D (5 bases). V lost 0 bases and J 4 bases, leaving 7 bases between the germline ends. Germline CDR1 is MNHNS and CDR2 is SASEGT. This CDR3 has 14 amino acids. CDR3 in DNA: TGTGCCAGCAGTGAAGCAGCAGGGGGAAACACCATATATTTT. This codes for CASSEAAGGNTIYF.

The V gene is TRBV5-4, the J gene TRBJ1-2; D uncertain. CDR1 and CDR2 (germline): SGHNT, YYREEE (reference sequence). The ends were cut back, 0 bases at V and 5 bases at J, with 5 bases in the middle. The CDR3 extends over 12 amino acids. CDR3 sequence: CASSLATYGYTF. In DNA, the CDR3 is TGTGCCAGCAGCTTGGCCACTTATGGCTACACCTTC.

This clonotype was recorded at least ten times. The V gene is TRBV7-8, the J gene TRBJ2-3; D is ambiguous. This CDR3 is built from 15 residues. The germline V and J ends were trimmed by 7 bases and 1 base, with 15 bases remaining between them. In germline, CDR1 is SGHVS, CDR2 FQNEAQ. The CDR3 nucleotides read TGTGCCAGCACCATTAGCCCCAGCCGCACAGATACGCAGTATTTT. Amino acids: CASTISPSRTDTQYF.

The chain couples TRBV10-3 to TRBJ2-4; a possible D gene is TRBD2 (5 bases). Germline V gives CDR1 ENHRY, CDR2 SYGVKD. Trimming cost V 10 bases and J 5 bases, with 6 bases left between them. This CDR3 spans 10 amino acids. The CDR3 protein is CATGENIQYF. The CDR3 nucleotides are TGTGCCACCGGGGAAAACATTCAGTACTTC.

The chain links TRBV10-3 to TRBJ2-3; the match to TRBD2 covers 10 bases. CDR3 length: 17 amino acids. Germline CDR1 reads ENHRY; CDR2 reads SYGVKD. Trimming took 2 bases from V and 0 from J; bases not matched to a gene: 5. In DNA, the CDR3 is TGTGCCATCAGTGAGCCTAGCGGGAGTACTAGCACAGATACGCAGTATTTT. Protein product: CAISEPSGSTSTDTQYF.

In this sample, this clonotype turned up a few times. The chain couples TRBV5-1 to TRBJ2-2; 7 nucleotides match TRBD2. Trimming removed 7 bases from V and 5 bases from J; junction bases left unmatched: 17. Germline lookup yields CDR1 SGHRS and CDR2 YFSETQ. The CDR3 is made up of 17 amino acids. CDR3 in amino acids: CASSLEGRSSGTGELFF. CDR3 DNA sequence: TGCGCCAGCTCATTGGAGGGACGGAGTAGCGGGACCGGGGAGCTGTTTTTT.

This clonotype was picked up many times. V gene TRBV7-9 combines with J gene TRBJ1-1; D is undetermined. Germline CDR1 is SEHNR and CDR2 is FQNEAQ (reference sequence). Trimming removed 3 bases from V and 2 bases from J, with 13 bases in between. The CDR3 is 15 amino acids. CDR3 nucleotide sequence: TGTGCCAGCAGCTTCTACAGTCTGGATAACACTGAAGCTTTCTTT. Translated, it gives CASSFYSLDNTEAFF. The full variable domain, in which reference TRBV7-9 and TRBJ1-1 provide the parts outside the CDR3, is DTGVSQNPRHKITKRGQNVTFRCDPISEHNRLYWYRQTLGQGPEFLTYFQNEAQLEKSRLLSDRFSAERPKGSFSTLEIQRTEQGDSAMYLCASSFYSLDNTEAFFGQGTRLTVV.

This clonotype showed up just a few times. The rearrangement joins TRBV12-3 or TRBV12-4 to TRBJ2-3; 8 bases fit TRBD2. This CDR3 spans 17 amino acids. V trimming: 3 bases; J trimming: 5 bases; junction bases outside the gene matches: 13. The CDR3 here is CASSFYEIGRVGDTQYF. The CDR3 nucleotides are TGTGCCAGCAGTTTCTACGAGATCGGGAGGGTTGGAGATACGCAGTATTTT.

The chain couples TRBV30 to TRBJ1-2; no firm D call. Trimming left V 2 bases short and J 9 bases short, with 10 bases between. The CDR3 consists of 11 residues. From germline, CDR1 is GTSNPN and CDR2 SVGIG (reference sequence). The DNA for the CDR3 is TGTGCCTGGAGTCCACTGGGGAGCTACACCTTC. Translated: CAWSPLGSYTF.

This clonotype was detected many times. The chain recombines TRBV9 with TRBJ1-2; weak D call: TRBD1 (6 bases). V was shortened by 4 bases and J by 0 bases, with 13 bases between the two germline ends. The CDR3 consists of 15 residues. Germline V lookup: CDR1 SGDLS, CDR2 YYNGEE. The CDR3 DNA sequence: TGTGCCAGCAGCTCCAGGACAGTTTCTAACTATGGCTACACCTTC. Residues: CASSSRTVSNYGYTF.

Only a few counts were recorded for this clonotype. V and J are TRBV28 and TRBJ1-6; TRBD1 agrees at 8 bases. Trimming cost V 2 bases and J 12 bases; bases outside gene matches: 9. In germline, CDR1 is MDHEN, CDR2 SYDVKM. The CDR3 runs to 15 residues. CDR3 in amino acids: CASSLTGQGLVPLHF. In DNA form, the CDR3 reads TGTGCCAGCAGTTTAACCGGACAGGGTTTGGTACCCCTCCACTTT. The full variable domain, in which reference TRBV28 and TRBJ1-6 provide the parts outside the CDR3, is DVKVTQSSRYLVKRTGEKVFLECVQDMDHENMFWYRQDPGLGLRLIYFSYDVKMKEKGDIPEGYSVSREKKERFSLILESASTNQTSMYLCASSLTGQGLVPLHFGNGTRLTVT.

This clonotype showed up just a few times. The rearrangement links TRBV12-3 or TRBV12-4 to TRBJ1-1, with D possibly matching TRBD1 (6 bases). The CDR3 is made up of 14 amino acids. Trimming stripped 6 bases from V and 3 bases from J, with 14 bases between. CDR3 in amino acids: CASRHTGKDTEAFF. CDR3 bases: TGTGCCAGCAGGCATACAGGGAAGGACACTGAAGCTTTCTTT.

This sequence joins TRBV7-9 and TRBJ2-1; D unclear. This CDR3 contains 20 residues. Germline CDR1 is SEHNR and CDR2 is FQNEAQ (reference sequence). V was trimmed by 2 bases and J by 1 base, leaving 24 bases between them. CDR3 sequence: CASSLSTRHLPPISYNEQFF. DNA of the CDR3: TGTGCCAGCAGCTTATCGACCCGGCATTTGCCGCCGATTTCCTACAATGAGCAGTTCTTC.

The J gene is TRBJ2-3, the V gene TRBV6-5, with 7 bases lining up with TRBD1. After removal of 4 bases from V and 1 base from J, the junction contained 11 bases not matched to a gene. Germline V gene sequence: CDR1 MNHEY, CDR2 SVGAGI. The CDR3 length is 17 residues. The CDR3 sequence: CASSFSGTARGTDTQYF. As DNA, the CDR3 is TGTGCCAGCAGTTTTTCCGGGACAGCTAGAGGCACAGATACGCAGTATTTT.

The chain recombines TRBV18 with TRBJ1-6; TRBD1 might be the D (6 bases). V lost 3 bases and J 7 bases, leaving 16 bases between the germline ends. Germline CDR1 and CDR2: KGHSH and LQKENI. The CDR3 consists of 16 residues. The CDR3 here is CASSPTGSSPNSPLHF. CDR3 sequence (DNA): TGTGCCAGCTCACCGACAGGTTCTTCTCCGAATTCACCCCTCCACTTT.

This clonotype was detected many times. The gene calls are TRBV11-3 and TRBJ2-1; 11 positions match TRBD2. CDR3 length equals 14 residues. The germline V gene has CDR1 SGHNT and CDR2 YENEEA. J lost 9 bases, V lost 4 bases, and 5 bases had no gene match. The CDR3 DNA follows: TGTGCCAGCAGCTCTAGCGGGGGGTTAACTGAGCAGTTCTTC. Protein sequence: CASSSSGGLTEQFF. The entire variable domain, with the rest obtained from reference TRBV11-3 and TRBJ2-1, is as follows: EAGVVQSPRYKIIEKKQPVAFWCNPISGHNTLYWYLQNLGQGPELLIRYENEEAVDDSQLPKDRFSAERLKGVDSTLKIQPAELGDSAVYLCASSSSGGLTEQFFGPGTRLTVL.

The chain joins TRBV24-1 to TRBJ2-1; the D is unclear. Per the germline V gene, CDR1 is KGHDR and CDR2 is SFDVKD. Trimming cost V 2 bases and J 1 base, with 11 bases left between them. There are 16 residues in the CDR3. The CDR3: CATSDYTVSSYNEQFF. CDR3 sequence (DNA): TGTGCCACCAGTGATTATACGGTATCATCCTACAATGAGCAGTTCTTC.

V usage is TRBV10-3 and J usage is TRBJ1-5, with no clear D. The germline V gene has CDR1 ENHRY and CDR2 SYGVKD. This CDR3 contains 14 residues. V shed 0 bases and J shed 8 bases, with 11 bases lying between them. The CDR3 reads CAISESNRREPQHF. CDR3 in DNA: TGTGCCATCAGTGAGTCGAATCGGAGGGAGCCCCAGCATTTT.

The genes are TRBV5-1 and TRBJ1-1; TRBD1 is a possible D gene (5 bases). Germline assignment: CDR1 SGHRS and CDR2 YFSETQ. Trimming shortened V by 2 bases and J by 4 bases, and 9 bases separated the two germline ends. The CDR3 is 13 amino acids. In DNA form, the CDR3 reads TGCGCCAGCAGCTTTGGGACCATCACTGAAGCTTTCTTT. Its protein is CASSFGTITEAFF.

This chain joins TRBV12-3 or TRBV12-4 and TRBJ1-1, with D perhaps matching TRBD1 (5 bases). The CDR3 length is 12 residues. V lost 8 bases, J lost 11 bases, and 18 bases lay in between. CDR3 DNA sequence: TGTGCCAGCGGAAGCGGGGGGGAAGGTGCTTTCTTT. Translating it yields CASGSGGEGAFF.

The J gene is TRBJ2-2, the V gene TRBV5-1; possible D gene TRBD1, 5 bases. The germline gives CDR1 SGHRS, CDR2 YFSETQ. This CDR3 contains 14 residues. V was clipped by 2 bases and J by 4 bases, with 9 bases between them. This CDR3 is CASSFRVGTGELFF. The CDR3 nucleotides read TGCGCCAGCAGCTTCAGGGTCGGCACCGGGGAGCTGTTTTTT.